This T cell receptor (beta chain) was found in a study of blood T cell repertoires in COVID-19. Study as a whole: T cells, B-cell-depleted T cells, or PBMCs supplied cDNA or gDNA.

Sequenced by immunoSEQ multiplex PCR; TCRdb stores in-frame clones only, minus some. The sample has approximately 100,000 clones; over 75% are singletons. V lost 3 bases to trimming and J lost 8 bases, with 13 bases between them. The germline gives CDR1 GTSNPN, CDR2 SVGIG (reference sequence). This CDR3 comprises 13 residues. The V call is TRBV30, the J call TRBJ1-4, with no clear D. The receptor's source is a woman aged 80 or over with acute or convalescent COVID-19. Sequenced: peripheral blood. The CDR3 sequence is CAWSGRFREKLFF. DNA of the CDR3: TGTGCCTGGAGCGGGAGGTTTAGGGAAAAACTGTTTTTT.